One and the same sample provided the 24 T cell receptor beta chains below, sequenced in a study of graft-versus-host responses after intestinal transplantation. The method was immunoSEQ multiplex PCR; TCRdb's version includes in-frame clones alone and lacks a portion of them. The sample shows 40,000 to 55,000 clones, around 90% of them seen only once. This material consisted of PBMCs, taken 524 days after transplant. All receptors come from a human patient who received an intestinal transplant, so some T cells may come from the graft donor.

The chain uses TRBV9 and TRBJ1-1, with 7 bases lining up with TRBD1. Germline V gene lookup returns CDR1 SGDLS and CDR2 YYNGEE. The CDR3 is 13 amino acids. Losses at the gene ends were 2 bases for V and 5 bases for J; bases not matched to a gene: 3. CDR3 DNA: TGTGCCAGCAGCGTGCAGGGGGAGACTGAAGCTTTCTTT. Its protein product is CASSVQGETEAFF. Full variable domain (missing parts from reference TRBV9 and TRBJ1-1): DSGVTQTPKHLITATGQRVTLRCSPRSGDLSVYWYQQSLDQGLQFLIQYYNGEERAKGNILERFSAQQFPDLHSELNLSSLELGDSALYFCASSVQGETEAFFGQGTRLTVV.

The rearrangement uses TRBV2 and TRBJ1-5, with TRBD1 matching 7 bases. The CDR3 length is 14 residues. Losses at the gene ends were 6 bases for V and 4 bases for J; bases not matched to a gene: 6. Germline V gene lookup returns CDR1 SNHLY and CDR2 FYNNEI. In DNA, the CDR3 is TGTGCCAGCAGGTACGGGACAGTGAATCAGCCCCAGCATTTT. Its protein is CASRYGTVNQPQHF.

The chain recombines TRBV15 with TRBJ1-3; D not resolved. CDR3 length equals 22 residues. Germline CDR1 is LNHNV and CDR2 is YYDKDF (reference sequence). Trimming took off 3 bases at V and 0 bases at J, with 30 bases between the two ends. This chain's CDR3 is CATSRDPFSGRLTTDSGNTIYF. CDR3 nucleotides: TGTGCCACCAGCAGGGATCCTTTTAGCGGGCGTCTTACCACGGACTCTGGAAACACCATATATTTT.

The chain combines TRBV7-8 with TRBJ1-2; D perhaps matches TRBD1 (5 bases). With 6 bases removed from V and 4 bases from J, the gap between germline ends came to 9 bases. This CDR3 spans 12 amino acids. CDR1 is SGHVS, CDR2 FQNEAQ, per germline. CDR3 sequence (DNA): TGTGCCAGCAGGGGGGACGTCTATGGCTACACCTTC. It specifies CASRGDVYGYTF.

The chain employs TRBV5-5 and TRBJ2-1; 7 bases are shared with TRBD2. V shed 6 bases and J 7 bases; nucleotides not matched to a gene: 7. This CDR3 region has 13 residues. Per germline, CDR1 SGHKS and CDR2 YYEKEE (reference sequence). The CDR3 loop is CASIQTSNNEQFF. Here the CDR3 DNA reads TGTGCCAGCATACAGACTAGCAATAATGAGCAGTTCTTC.

J is TRBJ1-2 and V is TRBV11-2; D is undetermined. The CDR3 loop spans 14 amino acids. Germline V gene data show CDR1 as SGHAT and CDR2 as FQNNGV. V lost 0 bases and J 5 bases, leaving 10 bases between the germline ends. CDR3 amino acids: CASSLDPSVYGYTF. In nucleotides, the CDR3 is TGTGCCAGCAGCTTAGATCCCTCAGTTTATGGCTACACCTTC.

The V gene is TRBV6-5, the J gene TRBJ1-6, with 12 bases that match TRBD1. Trimming removed 4 bases from V and 7 bases from J; junction bases left unmatched: 2. Looked up from germline, CDR1 is MNHEY and CDR2 is SVGAGI. The CDR3 is 15 residues long. The CDR3 here is CASSWDRGLNSPLHF. The DNA of the CDR3 is TGTGCCAGCAGTTGGGACAGGGGGCTGAATTCACCCCTCCACTTT.

The chain links TRBV11-2 to TRBJ2-5; D gene unclear. The V gene's germline CDR1 is SGHAT and CDR2 FQNNGV. The CDR3 extends over 11 amino acids. The germline V and J ends were trimmed by 0 bases and 5 bases, with 1 base remaining between them. The CDR3: CASSLEETQYF. CDR3 nucleotides: TGTGCCAGCAGCTTAGAGGAGACCCAGTACTTC.

The chain joins TRBV15 to TRBJ2-1; D is unresolved. Trimming cost V 0 bases and J 4 bases, with 4 bases left between them. CDR1 and CDR2 from the germline V gene are LNHNV and YYDKDF (reference sequence). This CDR3 spans 13 amino acids. The CDR3 region has the DNA TGTGCCACCAGCAGAGAGCTATACAATGAGCAGTTCTTC. Encoded protein: CATSRELYNEQFF.

The chain carries TRBV30 and TRBJ1-3; tentatively, D is TRBD1 (6 bases). The CDR3 contains 14 residues. Germline CDR1 GTSNPN, CDR2 SVGIG (reference sequence). V was pared by 3 bases and J by 3 bases, with 12 bases between. The CDR3 nucleotides are TGTGCCTGGAGCTCAGGAGGGGGTGGAAACACCATATATTTT. Its protein product is CAWSSGGGGNTIYF.

The chain is built from TRBV18 and TRBJ2-3, with D maybe TRBD2 (5 bases). V was pared by 2 bases and J by 2 bases, with 11 bases between. Germline CDR1 is KGHSH and CDR2 is LQKENI. This CDR3 region has 15 residues. The CDR3 DNA is TGTGCCAGCTCACCAGCGGACTCCCCCACAGATACGCAGTATTTT. Protein product: CASSPADSPTDTQYF.

This clone has a handful of counts. The chain joins TRBV4-3 to TRBJ2-7; 8 bases are a match to TRBD1. V trimming: 4 bases; J trimming: 4 bases; junction bases outside the gene matches: 6. The CDR3 covers 14 residues. Germline V gene data show CDR1 as LGHNA and CDR2 as YSLEER. DNA of the CDR3: TGCGCCAGCAGCCCCGGACAGGGTTTGTACGAGCAGTACTTC. Residues: CASSPGQGLYEQYF.

The chain joins TRBV28 to TRBJ2-7; 8 nucleotides align to TRBD1. The germline V gene encodes CDR1 MDHEN and CDR2 SYDVKM. Trimming removed 2 bases from V and 6 bases from J; junction bases left unmatched: 9. The CDR3 totals 15 residues. CDR3 coding DNA: TGTGCCAGCAGTTTAGTAGCGACGACAGGGGCCGAGCAGTACTTC. This encodes CASSLVATTGAEQYF.

J is TRBJ2-1 and V is TRBV5-1, with 10 bases lining up with TRBD2. Germline CDR1 SGHRS, CDR2 YFSETQ. The J segment lost 6 bases and the V segment lost 0 bases, leaving 6 bases of the junction unmatched. This CDR3 contains 16 residues. CDR3 in amino acids: CASSLVALAGANEQFF. CDR3 coding DNA: TGCGCCAGCAGCTTGGTGGCCCTAGCGGGAGCCAATGAGCAGTTCTTC.

This clone has a handful of counts. The chain employs TRBV28 and TRBJ1-4; D gene ambiguous. The CDR3 runs to 15 residues. Between the trimmed V and J ends, which lost 6 bases and 1 base, there was a span of 12 bases. In germline, CDR1 is MDHEN, CDR2 SYDVKM. The CDR3 reads CASRETAQTNEKLFF. The CDR3 DNA follows: TGTGCCAGCAGGGAAACAGCGCAAACTAATGAAAAACTGTTTTTT.

The chain employs TRBV6-5 and TRBJ2-1; a possible D gene is TRBD1 (6 bases). In germline, CDR1 is MNHEY, CDR2 SVGAGI. Trimming stripped 2 bases from V and 4 bases from J, with 9 bases between. The CDR3 has 14 residues. CDR3: CASSYGGVYNEQFF. CDR3 in DNA: TGTGCCAGCAGTTACGGGGGCGTTTACAATGAGCAGTTCTTC.

This chain joins TRBV6-1 and TRBJ1-2, with no clear D. The germline gives CDR1 MNHNS, CDR2 SASEGT. This CDR3 comprises 15 residues. The V end was cut by 3 bases, the J end by 2 bases, with 13 bases between. CDR3 bases: TGTGCCAGCAGTGATCCACACCGGGCAAACTATGGCTACACCTTC. Its translation: CASSDPHRANYGYTF.

The rearrangement uses TRBV21-1 and TRBJ1-5. TRBV21-1 is given as a pseudogene. The CDR3 is 14 amino acids. This chain's CDR3 is CASSRFKGNQPQHF. CDR3 coding DNA: TGTGCCAGCAGCCGCTTTAAGGGCAATCAGCCCCAGCATTTT.

CDR3 DNA sequence: TGCAGCGTTGAGCCTCTTGCTCTCCGGGGTCCTAGCACAGATACGCAGTATTTT. The encoded protein is CSVEPLALRGPSTDTQYF. This rearrangement joins TRBV29-1 to TRBJ2-3; possibly TRBD2 for D (5 bases). The CDR3 consists of 18 residues. V lost 3 bases to trimming and J lost 0 bases, with 22 bases between them. Germline V gene sequence: CDR1 SQVTM, CDR2 ANQGSEA.

This clone was seen just once. This chain connects TRBV5-1 to TRBJ1-1; 7 bases match TRBD1. Unmatched junction bases numbered 2, after V lost 3 bases and J lost 0 bases. Germline assignment: CDR1 SGHRS and CDR2 YFSETQ. The CDR3 loop spans 14 amino acids. CDR3 sequence (DNA): TGCGCCAGCAGCTGGACAGGCCTGAACACTGAAGCTTTCTTT. This translates into CASSWTGLNTEAFF.

CDR3 nucleotides: TGTGCCAGTAGTATAGGTCCCAGTCAGCCCCAGCATTTT. It translates to CASSIGPSQPQHF. The J gene is TRBJ1-5, the V gene TRBV19; D gene ambiguous. From germline, CDR1 is LNHDA and CDR2 SQIVND (reference sequence). The V gene lost 1 base and the J gene lost 6 bases, with 7 bases spanning the gap. This CDR3 has 13 amino acids.

The chain joins TRBV7-2 to TRBJ2-3; TRBD2 agrees at 12 bases. Germline trimming cut 5 bases from V and 8 bases from J; bases unmatched to any gene: 14. The CDR3 totals 17 residues. Germline V CDR1 and CDR2: SGHTA, FQGNSA. The CDR3, as DNA: TGTGCCAGCAGCCCCGGCAGGCTAGCGGGAGGGAGGGGTACGCAGTATTTT. It encodes CASSPGRLAGGRGTQYF.

The chain is built from TRBV10-1 and TRBJ1-4, with a weak D call TRBD1 (5 bases). The CDR3 is made up of 14 amino acids. V lost 8 bases, J lost 7 bases, and 17 bases lay in between. Germline V gene lookup returns CDR1 WNHNN and CDR2 SYGVQD (reference sequence). Written as DNA, the CDR3 is TGCGCCAGCCTCCCTGGGGGGAGGGGTGAAAAACTGTTTTTT. This encodes CASLPGGRGEKLFF.

The gene calls are TRBV11-2 and TRBJ1-2; D gene uncertain. The CDR3 is 14 residues long. Looked up from germline, CDR1 is SGHAT and CDR2 is FQNNGV. The germline V and J ends were trimmed by 2 bases and 2 bases, with 9 bases remaining between them. CDR3 loop: CASSLPGLNYGYTF. In DNA form, the CDR3 reads TGTGCCAGCAGCTTACCAGGCCTAAACTATGGCTACACCTTC.